One sample yielded the 12 T cell receptor beta chains listed below, sequenced in a study of blood T cell repertoires in COVID-19. TCRdb's table, derived via immunoSEQ multiplex PCR, lists solely in-frame clones and lacks some. The sample contains 250,000 to 400,000 clones, about nine tenths of which appear only once. Sequencing was performed on PBMCs or T cells enriched from blood (not recorded which). These receptors all come from a man in his sixties who had recovered from COVID-19.

The gene calls are TRBV6-6 and TRBJ1-1; D possibly corresponds to TRBD1 (5 bases). The V end was cut by 6 bases, the J end by 4 bases, with 15 bases between. Looked up from germline, CDR1 is MNHNY and CDR2 is SVGAGI (reference sequence). This CDR3 comprises 14 residues. Here the CDR3 DNA reads TGTGCCAGCAGGACCCTAGGAGGGACCACTGAAGCTTTCTTT. Its translation is CASRTLGGTTEAFF.

The chain couples TRBV5-6 to TRBJ1-2, with 8 bases matching TRBD1. Losses at the gene ends were 5 bases for V and 5 bases for J; bases not matched to a gene: 5. Per germline, CDR1 SGHDT and CDR2 YYEEEE. The CDR3 sequence is 13 residues long. CDR3 loop: CASRFDRGYGYTF. The CDR3 DNA is TGTGCCAGCAGATTTGACAGGGGTTATGGCTACACCTTC.

This clone has just a few counts. The chain carries TRBV19 and TRBJ1-2; 7 bases are shared with TRBD1. Germline V gives CDR1 LNHDA, CDR2 SQIVND (reference sequence). V lost 8 bases, J lost 8 bases, and 14 bases stayed unmatched. This CDR3 is 14 amino acids long. The CDR3 reads CASFNSQGERGYTF. The CDR3 DNA reads TGTGCCAGTTTCAATTCTCAGGGGGAGAGAGGCTACACCTTC.

This chain uses TRBV7-2 with TRBJ2-7; no clear D gene. Germline V gives CDR1 SGHTA, CDR2 FQGNSA. Trimming took 5 bases from V and 5 from J, leaving 19 bases between them. The CDR3 contains 15 residues. Here the CDR3 DNA reads TGTGCCAGCAGCGAGTTAGGAGTATTAGTCCACGAGCAGTACTTC. The encoded protein is CASSELGVLVHEQYF.

This rearrangement joins TRBV25-1 to TRBJ1-1; D is unresolved. CDR1 MGHDK and CDR2 SYGVNS come from the germline V gene. V was cut by 8 bases and J by 6 bases, with 22 bases left in between. This CDR3 is built from 15 residues. The DNA of the CDR3 is TGTGCCAGCGGATGGGAGGGTAGACCGGGCGCTGAAGCTTTCTTT. Translating it yields CASGWEGRPGAEAFF.

This clone has just a few counts. The chain is built from TRBV30 and TRBJ1-1; the D gene is possibly TRBD1 (5 bases). Germline CDR1 reads GTSNPN; CDR2 reads SVGIG (reference sequence). Trimming cost V 8 bases and J 4 bases, with 20 bases left between them. The CDR3 consists of 14 residues. The CDR3 DNA follows: TGTGCCCGCCTGCCGGGGGGGGTCTTCACTGAAGCTTTCTTT. Its translation is CARLPGGVFTEAFF.

The chain links TRBV10-3 to TRBJ2-3, with D tentatively TRBD2 (6 bases). Looked up from germline, CDR1 is ENHRY and CDR2 is SYGVKD. Trimming removed 3 bases from V and 5 bases from J, with 9 bases in between. The CDR3 covers 13 residues. CDR3 in amino acids: CAISELREDTQYF. The CDR3 DNA sequence: TGTGCCATCAGTGAACTGCGGGAAGATACGCAGTATTTT.

This chain uses TRBV5-1 with TRBJ1-2; TRBD1 might be the D (5 bases). Deletions cut 0 bases from V and 8 bases from J, with 14 bases between. CDR3 length: 14 amino acids. From germline, CDR1 is SGHRS and CDR2 YFSETQ. CDR3 sequence (DNA): TGCGCCAGCAGCTTGGAGAGCGGGGGAAGGGGCTACACCTTC. Translated, it gives CASSLESGGRGYTF.

Here the CDR3 DNA reads TGCGCCAGCAGCATGGGACAGGGGAATTTCTACGAGCAGTACTTC. It yields the protein CASSMGQGNFYEQYF. The V call is TRBV5-1, the J call TRBJ2-7, with 10 bases identical to TRBD1. This CDR3 spans 15 amino acids. The germline V gene encodes CDR1 SGHRS and CDR2 YFSETQ. With V trimmed by 4 bases and J by 3 bases, 7 bases remained unmatched. The whole variable domain, filled in from reference TRBV5-1 and TRBJ2-7, reads KAGVTQTPRYLIKTRGQQVTLSCSPISGHRSVSWYQQTPGQGLQFLFEYFSETQRNKGNFPGRFSGRQFSNSRSEMNVSTLELGDSALYLCASSMGQGNFYEQYFGPGTRLTVT.

CDR3 nucleotides: TGTGCCAGCAGTGTCAAGCGTTCCGATACGCAGTATTTT. Residues: CASSVKRSDTQYF. J is TRBJ2-3 and V is TRBV27; D unresolved. From germline, CDR1 is MNHEY and CDR2 SMNVEV (reference sequence). This CDR3 comprises 13 residues. Trimming took 5 bases from V and 6 from J, leaving 12 bases between them.

V is TRBV29-1 and J is TRBJ2-7; 9 bases fit TRBD1. Trimming took 3 bases from V and 6 from J; bases not matched to a gene: 12. The CDR3 covers 15 residues. CDR1 and CDR2 from the germline V gene are SQVTM and ANQGSEA. The CDR3 reads CSVEQVGQGPSEQYF. In DNA, the CDR3 is TGCAGCGTTGAGCAAGTGGGACAGGGCCCCTCCGAGCAGTACTTC.

The chain uses TRBV5-4 and TRBJ2-1; 7 positions match TRBD1. The CDR3 length is 13 residues. Per the germline V gene, CDR1 is SGHNT and CDR2 is YYREEE (reference sequence). After removal of 4 bases from V and 10 bases from J, the junction contained 8 bases not matched to a gene. The CDR3: CASSTQTGREQFF. As DNA, the CDR3 is TGTGCCAGCAGCACTCAGACAGGGCGCGAGCAGTTCTTC.